This TCR beta chain was identified in a study of identical twins. Germline loops: CDR1 SNHLY, CDR2 FYNNEI. The CDR3 extends over 14 amino acids. Trimming pared 6 bases from V and 5 bases from J, leaving 14 bases between. cDNA molecules carried unique molecular identifiers, and template switching added a universal primer site. Using its own MiXCR run on the 5' RACE reads, TCRdb lists one record per CDR3 protein. The data contain approximately 490,000 distinct CDR3 sequences, around 22% of them singletons. General observations from the study: There is a chance that invariant MAIT and iNKT cells partially muddied zero-insertion analyses. Out-of-frame alpha sequences that twins shared showed excess low generation probability.

Comments on this clonotype: No antigen is known for it.

The same sample was also studied in work on yellow fever vaccine responses in identical twins.

Sequenced material: CD4+ T cells sorted from blood. The chain recombines TRBV2 with TRBJ2-1; no definite D call. This receptor was taken from a woman in her late teens or twenties in good health. CDR3 region: CASRRTPKDNEQFF. CDR3 nucleotide sequence: TGTGCCAGCAGAAGAACTCCAAAAGACAATGAGCAGTTCTTC.